This TCR beta chain came from a study of blood T cell repertoires in COVID-19. This clone was detected only once. Assay: immunoSEQ multiplex PCR; the TCRdb copy retains only in-frame clones and omits some. The sample records tens of thousands of clones, over 70% being singletons. The CDR3 runs to 18 residues. Germline CDR1 and CDR2: LGHDT and YNNKEL (reference sequence). The junction had 11 bases not matched to a gene; V was cut back by 0 bases and J by 3 bases. The sequence derives from a human donor in a cohort sampled during active COVID-19. Sequencing input: peripheral blood. This rearrangement joins TRBV3-1 (or the pseudogene TRBV3-2) to TRBJ2-7, with TRBD2 identical over 10 bases. CDR3 in DNA: TGTGCCAGCAGCCAAGAAACGGCTAGCGGGGGCCCTTACTACGAGCAGTACTTC. Translated, it gives CASSQETASGGPYYEQYF.